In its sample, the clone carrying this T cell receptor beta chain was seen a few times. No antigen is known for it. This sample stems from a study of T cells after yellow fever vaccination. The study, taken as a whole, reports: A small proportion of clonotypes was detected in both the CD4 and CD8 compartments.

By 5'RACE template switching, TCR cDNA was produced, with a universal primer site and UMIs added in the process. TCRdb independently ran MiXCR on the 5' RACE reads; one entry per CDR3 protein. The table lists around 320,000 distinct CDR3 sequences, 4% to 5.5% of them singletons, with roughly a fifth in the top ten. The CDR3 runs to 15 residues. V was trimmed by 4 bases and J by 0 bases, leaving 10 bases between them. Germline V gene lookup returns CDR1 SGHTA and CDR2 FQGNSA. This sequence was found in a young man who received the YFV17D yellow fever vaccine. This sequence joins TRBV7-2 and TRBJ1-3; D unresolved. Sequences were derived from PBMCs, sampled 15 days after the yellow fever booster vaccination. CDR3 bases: TGTGCCAGCAGCTCATACAGAGTCTCTGGAAACACCATATATTTT. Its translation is CASSSYRVSGNTIYF.